These 24 T cell receptor beta chains were sequenced from one sample in a study of cytomegalovirus exposure and HLA in healthy donors. Primers for the PCR totalled 60 Vbeta and 13 Jbeta. Clones were read by immunoSEQ multiplex PCR, and TCRdb kept only the in-frame ones, dropping some. The top ten clones hold 35% to 50% of a sample with roughly 31,000 clones, about 66% of them seen once. The sample comprised PBMCs. These receptors all come from a male donor in good health and CMV-seropositive.

The chain carries TRBV27 and TRBJ1-2; 7 bases line up with TRBD1. Germline-derived CDR1 and CDR2 are MNHEY and SMNVEV (reference sequence). V shed 0 bases, J shed 4 bases, and the junction held 2 bases outside the gene matches. The CDR3 runs 14 residues. The CDR3 loop reads CASSLSRDSYGYTF. CDR3 sequence (DNA): TGTGCCAGCAGTTTATCGAGGGACAGCTATGGCTACACCTTC.

CDR3 coding DNA: TGTGCCAGCAGCGTAGCGGTAGCGGGGGTTATGCTAGGCTCCTACAATGAGCAGTTCTTC. Encoded protein: CASSVAVAGVMLGSYNEQFF. The chain joins TRBV9 to TRBJ2-1, with 9 bases aligning to TRBD2. V was clipped by 0 bases and J by 0 bases; unmatched bases: 13. Germline V CDR1 and CDR2: SGDLS, YYNGEE. The CDR3 consists of 20 residues.

V and J are TRBV27 and TRBJ1-2; 7 nucleotides match TRBD1. Trimming removed 3 bases from V and 3 bases from J; junction bases left unmatched: 7. CDR3 length: 15 amino acids. The germline gives CDR1 MNHEY, CDR2 SMNVEV (reference sequence). CDR3: CASSFQDRRHYGYTF. CDR3 DNA: TGTGCCAGCAGTTTTCAGGACAGGCGGCACTATGGCTACACCTTC.

This clone was detected once. The J gene is TRBJ1-4, the V gene TRBV30; 7 positions agree with TRBD1. V shed 8 bases and J 4 bases; nucleotides not matched to a gene: 10. CDR3 length: 14 residues. Germline CDR1 and CDR2: GTSNPN and SVGIG (reference sequence). This chain's CDR3 is CAATSRDSNEKLFF. The CDR3, as DNA: TGTGCCGCGACATCCCGGGACAGTAATGAAAAACTGTTTTTT.

The genes are TRBV5-6 and TRBJ2-7; 11 positions match TRBD1. The CDR3 sequence is 18 residues long. The germline V gene encodes CDR1 SGHDT and CDR2 YYEEEE. The V and J ends lost 4 bases and 4 bases, in that order; junction bases with no gene match: 16. The CDR3 DNA reads as TGTGCCAGCAGCGCGGGGACAGGGGGAATTGGAGCCGTTTACGAGCAGTACTTC. Its protein product is CASSAGTGGIGAVYEQYF.

The gene calls are TRBV6-6 and TRBJ2-3; 10 nucleotides align to TRBD2. V lost 6 bases to trimming and J lost 6 bases; unmatched junction nucleotides: 9. Per the germline V gene, CDR1 is MNHNY and CDR2 is SVGAGI (reference sequence). The CDR3 is 15 residues long. The DNA of the CDR3 is TGTGCCAGCAGCCTCCGCCCTAGCGGGAGTGATACGCAGTATTTT. It yields the protein CASSLRPSGSDTQYF.

Points on this clone: The junction shows a germline mismatch at one end, possibly a read error. This chain uses TRBV6-4 with TRBJ2-3; the D gene is possibly TRBD2 (6 bases). CDR3 length: 17 amino acids. The germline V gene has CDR1 MRHNA and CDR2 SNTAGT. As DNA, the CDR3 is TGTGTCAGCAGTGACTCGGTCAATAGCGGACCCACAGATACGCAGTATTTT. It translates to CVSSDSVNSGPTDTQYF.

The V and J genes are TRBV4-1 and TRBJ2-1; 13 bases map to TRBD2. The CDR3 spans 14 residues. The V gene's germline CDR1 is MGHRA and CDR2 YSYEKL. The ends lost 4 bases at V and 8 bases at J; junction bases unmatched: 2. Here the CDR3 DNA reads TGCGCCAGCAGCCGACTAGCGGGGGGCCATGAGCAGTTCTTC. Translated, it gives CASSRLAGGHEQFF.

This clone was counted a few times. The chain links TRBV9 to TRBJ1-4, with D possibly TRBD1 on 6 matching bases. Germline V gives CDR1 SGDLS, CDR2 YYNGEE. V lost 3 bases to trimming and J lost 8 bases, with 14 bases between them. CDR3 length: 14 amino acids. CDR3 coding DNA: TGTGCCAGCAGCGCACAGGGAACGAACGAAAAACTGTTTTTT. It encodes CASSAQGTNEKLFF.

This clone was seen a handful of times. This rearrangement joins TRBV4-1 to TRBJ2-6, with D possibly being TRBD1 (6 bases). Germline V gives CDR1 MGHRA, CDR2 YSYEKL. The CDR3 has 18 amino acids. Trimming stripped 5 bases from V and 2 bases from J, with 19 bases between. Written as DNA, the CDR3 is TGCGCCAGCAGCGTTCGTCCGCAAACAGGGACTGGGGCCAACGTCCTGACTTTC. This gives the protein CASSVRPQTGTGANVLTF.

V is TRBV19 and J is TRBJ1-5; D is ambiguous. There are 15 residues in the CDR3. Per the germline V gene, CDR1 is LNHDA and CDR2 is SQIVND (reference sequence). Deletions cut 6 bases from V and 6 bases from J, with 18 bases between. CDR3 sequence: CASSDGSSTLQPQHF. As DNA, the CDR3 is TGTGCCAGTAGCGACGGGTCCAGTACTCTTCAGCCCCAGCATTTT.

The CDR3 bases are TGTGCCAGCAGTGAAGGGAGCGGAGCAACTAATGAAAAACTGTTTTTT. This encodes CASSEGSGATNEKLFF. The chain combines TRBV6-1 with TRBJ1-4; D not certain. Germline loops: CDR1 MNHNS, CDR2 SASEGT. Trimming took 1 base from V and 0 from J, leaving 9 bases between them. CDR3 length: 16 amino acids.

The V gene is TRBV5-1, the J gene TRBJ1-1; D gene unclear. CDR1 and CDR2 (germline): SGHRS, YFSETQ. The CDR3 runs 16 residues. V lost 4 bases to trimming and J lost 4 bases, with 20 bases between them. The CDR3 DNA follows: TGCGCCAGCAGCCACGAGGGCGGACCTCCGGGCACTGAAGCTTTCTTT. Translation: CASSHEGGPPGTEAFF.

In this sample, this clone turned up many times. This sequence joins TRBV6-5 and TRBJ1-2; D remains unclear. Trimming removed 5 bases from V and 6 bases from J, with 10 bases in between. Germline CDR1 reads MNHEY; CDR2 reads SVGAGI. The CDR3 is made up of 12 amino acids. The CDR3 coding sequence is TGTGCCAGCAGTCAGCTCGGGAATGGCTACACCTTC. This translates into CASSQLGNGYTF.

The V call is TRBV7-8, the J call TRBJ2-3; D not resolved. Trimming removed 1 base at V and 5 bases at J, with 4 bases between. Germline values: CDR1 SGHVS, CDR2 FQNEAQ. CDR3 length: 12 amino acids. The CDR3 spells CASSLDGDTQYF. CDR3 bases: TGTGCCAGCAGCTTAGACGGAGATACGCAGTATTTT.

The chain employs TRBV18 and TRBJ1-1, with D maybe TRBD1 (6 bases). This CDR3 is built from 16 residues. V lost 4 bases, J lost 1 base, and 16 bases lay in between. Germline V CDR1 and CDR2: KGHSH, LQKENI. DNA of the CDR3: TGTGCCAGCTCACGAATAAAGGGGGGGTCGAACACTGAAGCTTTCTTT. Protein product: CASSRIKGGSNTEAFF.

This clone has just one count. V is TRBV5-6 and J is TRBJ2-1; D not resolved. This CDR3 is built from 11 residues. The V end lost 1 base, the J end lost 9 bases, and 5 bases lay between the germline ends. Germline V gives CDR1 SGHDT, CDR2 YYEEEE. Here the CDR3 DNA reads TGTGCCAGCAGCTTGTTGAGTGAGCAGTTCTTC. This translates into CASSLLSEQFF.

This sequence joins TRBV5-1 and TRBJ2-7; weak D call: TRBD2 (6 bases). The CDR3 runs 12 residues. Trimming took 1 base from V and 6 from J, leaving 8 bases between them. In germline, CDR1 is SGHRS, CDR2 YFSETQ. The CDR3 nucleotides read TGCGCCAGCAGCTTGCAGGGAGGCGAGCAGTACTTC. It translates to CASSLQGGEQYF.

The chain combines TRBV4-1 with TRBJ2-4, with TRBD2 identical over 7 bases. The CDR3 covers 13 residues. The germline gives CDR1 MGHRA, CDR2 YSYEKL. With V trimmed by 1 base and J by 8 bases, 2 bases remained unmatched. Here the CDR3 reads CASSQGGGDIQYF. The CDR3, as DNA: TGCGCCAGCAGCCAAGGTGGGGGGGACATTCAGTACTTC.

The chain couples TRBV6-1 to TRBJ2-1, with TRBD1 matching 11 bases. Germline CDR1 is MNHNS and CDR2 is SASEGT. Trimming removed 6 bases from V and 7 bases from J; junction bases left unmatched: 8. CDR3 length equals 15 residues. The CDR3 region has the DNA TGTGCCAGCAGCCCTGGACAGGGGGCGAGGAATGAGCAGTTCTTC. Its translation is CASSPGQGARNEQFF.

This chain joins TRBV11-1 and TRBJ2-1, with TRBD1 matching 9 bases. This CDR3 spans 19 amino acids. Looked up from germline, CDR1 is SGHAT and CDR2 is FQDESV (reference sequence). Unmatched junction bases numbered 23, after V lost 5 bases and J lost 9 bases. CDR3 DNA: TGTGCCAGCAGCCTTTGGACAGGGGTGTGGGGGGTGGGACGAGGTGAGCAGTTCTTC. It codes for CASSLWTGVWGVGRGEQFF.

The genes are TRBV6-5 and TRBJ2-1; TRBD1 matches at 7 bases. With V trimmed by 2 bases and J by 4 bases, 5 bases remained unmatched. The germline V gene encodes CDR1 MNHEY and CDR2 SVGAGI. This CDR3 spans 15 amino acids. CDR3 sequence reads: CASSYTGTVYNEQFF. CDR3 in DNA: TGTGCCAGCAGTTACACCGGGACAGTATACAATGAGCAGTTCTTC.

V is TRBV27 and J is TRBJ1-1; tentative D call: TRBD1 (6 bases). Looked up from germline, CDR1 is MNHEY and CDR2 is SMNVEV (reference sequence). V lost 8 bases and J 2 bases, leaving 18 bases between the germline ends. This CDR3 comprises 15 residues. Written as DNA, the CDR3 is TGTGCCAGCGGACCCCCCAGGGGTTCTAACACTGAAGCTTTCTTT. Amino acids: CASGPPRGSNTEAFF.

CDR3 amino acids: CASSLDRGGELFF. CDR3 in DNA: TGTGCCAGCAGCTTAGATAGAGGGGGGGAGCTGTTTTTT. The chain combines TRBV11-2 with TRBJ2-2, with D possibly being TRBD2 (5 bases). Germline V gene lookup returns CDR1 SGHAT and CDR2 FQNNGV. V was pared by 0 bases and J by 8 bases, with 7 bases between. This CDR3 has 13 amino acids. The variable domain in full, completed from reference TRBV11-2 and TRBJ2-2, reads EAGVAQSPRYKIIEKRQSVAFWCNPISGHATLYWYQQILGQGPKLLIQFQNNGVVDDSQLPKDRFSAERLKGVDSTLKIQPAKLEDSAVYLCASSLDRGGELFFGEGSRLTVL.